Below are 9 T cell receptor beta chains sequenced from a single sample in a study of vaccination effects on CD4 cells after COVID-19. Antigens for these TCRs are unknown. Culture proceeded for about ten days, and CD4+ T cells were then isolated. Clones were read by immunoSEQ multiplex PCR, and TCRdb kept only the in-frame ones, dropping some. This table holds roughly 36,000 clones, roughly 74% found once. The source was CD4+ T cells from PBMCs cultured without peptide, collected before COVID-19 vaccination. The receptors were gathered from a human donor who received a COVID-19 vaccine.

CDR3 in DNA: TGTGCCAGCAGTCGTACTAGCGGGAGTTTCCCAGATACGCAGTATTTT. It is translated as CASSRTSGSFPDTQYF. This chain joins TRBV28 and TRBJ2-3; the match to TRBD2 covers 11 bases. Germline V gene sequence: CDR1 MDHEN, CDR2 SYDVKM. The CDR3 has 16 residues. Germline trimming cut 5 bases from V and 4 bases from J; bases unmatched to any gene: 8. Supplemented by reference TRBV28 and TRBJ2-3, the full variable domain reads DVKVTQSSRYLVKRTGEKVFLECVQDMDHENMFWYRQDPGLGLRLIYFSYDVKMKEKGDIPEGYSVSREKKERFSLILESASTNQTSMYLCASSRTSGSFPDTQYFGPGTRLTVL.

V and J are TRBV27 and TRBJ2-5; 8 positions match TRBD2. Losses at the gene ends were 1 base for V and 2 bases for J; bases not matched to a gene: 9. Germline V gives CDR1 MNHEY, CDR2 SMNVEV (reference sequence). This CDR3 is 17 amino acids long. CDR3 amino acids: CASSLWGPGTRQETQYF. In nucleotides, the CDR3 is TGTGCCAGCAGTTTATGGGGGCCCGGGACTAGACAAGAGACCCAGTACTTC.

This rearrangement joins TRBV7-2 to TRBJ1-5; tentative D call: TRBD1 (5 bases). The V end was cut by 3 bases, the J end by 1 base, with 13 bases between. The CDR3 contains 16 residues. CDR1 and CDR2 (germline): SGHTA, FQGNSA. The CDR3 sequence is CASSFYHPGSNQPQHF. The DNA for the CDR3 is TGTGCCAGCAGCTTTTATCATCCAGGGAGCAATCAGCCCCAGCATTTT. The full variable domain, rest sourced from reference TRBV7-2 and TRBJ1-5, is GAGVSQSPSNKVTEKGKDVELRCDPISGHTALYWYRQSLGQGLEFLIYFQGNSAPDKSGLPSDRFSAERTGGSVSTLTIQRTQQEDSAVYLCASSFYHPGSNQPQHFGDGTRLSIL.

The chain uses TRBV5-1 and TRBJ1-2; 8 bases agree with TRBD1. CDR3 length: 12 amino acids. CDR1 and CDR2 from the germline V gene are SGHRS and YFSETQ. The junction had 3 bases not matched to a gene; V was cut back by 7 bases and J by 4 bases. CDR3 sequence reads: CASRQGTYGYTF. The CDR3 DNA reads as TGCGCCAGCCGACAGGGGACCTATGGCTACACCTTC.

This chain uses TRBV5-1 with TRBJ1-1; D is perhaps TRBD1 (5 bases). CDR3 length: 16 amino acids. The germline CDR1 and CDR2 sequences are SGHRS and YFSETQ. V was trimmed by 5 bases and J by 1 base, leaving 18 bases between them. The CDR3 loop is CASSRQLNFPNTEAFF. As DNA, the CDR3 is TGCGCCAGCAGTCGACAGCTGAATTTTCCGAACACTGAAGCTTTCTTT.

The V gene is TRBV5-1, the J gene TRBJ2-3; tentative D call: TRBD2 (6 bases). Trimming cost V 0 bases and J 2 bases, with 10 bases left between them. Germline-derived CDR1 and CDR2 are SGHRS and YFSETQ. There are 15 residues in the CDR3. DNA of the CDR3: TGCGCCAGCAGCTTGGATGGGGGGTTCACAGATACGCAGTATTTT. Its protein product is CASSLDGGFTDTQYF.

This clone appeared a few times. The chain has TRBV6-5 and TRBJ1-6; no clear D. This CDR3 comprises 15 residues. Germline values: CDR1 MNHEY, CDR2 SVGAGI. Trimming pared 7 bases from V and 0 bases from J, leaving 10 bases between. CDR3 residues: CASKDLSSYNSPLHF. The CDR3 nucleotides are TGTGCCAGCAAGGACTTAAGCTCCTATAATTCACCCCTCCACTTT.

The chain joins TRBV20-1 to TRBJ1-4; unclear D gene. Germline assignment: CDR1 DFQATT and CDR2 SNEGSKA (reference sequence). The CDR3 is 15 residues long. The V end was cut by 3 bases, the J end by 4 bases, with 15 bases between. The CDR3 sequence is CSASTTVLGNEKLFF. The CDR3 coding sequence is TGCAGTGCTAGTACGACGGTTTTGGGTAATGAAAAACTGTTTTTT.

This chain connects TRBV28 to TRBJ2-7; 8 bases fit TRBD1. The V segment lost 6 bases and the J segment 7 bases; nucleotides outside the gene matches: 8. Germline CDR1 MDHEN, CDR2 SYDVKM. The CDR3 is 13 residues long. The CDR3 loop is CASRPQGAGEQYF. In DNA, the CDR3 is TGTGCCAGCAGACCGCAGGGGGCAGGAGAGCAGTACTTC.